This T cell receptor beta chain was identified during a study of blood T cell repertoires in COVID-19. The overall study: Some COVID-19 samples were acute and others convalescent; all came from the United States, Italy and Spain. Nucleic acid was either cDNA or gDNA, and it came from T cells, B-cell-depleted T cells, or PBMCs.

Authors' processing steps: Quantification of nucleated cells was approximated via reference gene primer amplification. Some clones are missing from TCRdb's copy, which holds only in-frame ones; the method was immunoSEQ multiplex PCR. That table gives V, J and clone size, and the DNA gave D and trimming. The sample contains 89,000 or so clones, 85% of which appear only once. Trimming took off 3 bases at V and 4 bases at J, with 15 bases between the two ends. This CDR3 has 15 residues. Germline V CDR1 and CDR2: SGHVS, FQNEAQ. Sequencing used peripheral blood. The clonotype was recovered from a man older than 75 with acute or convalescent COVID-19. This chain links TRBV7-8 with TRBJ1-1; D possibly corresponds to TRBD1 (5 bases). Here the CDR3 DNA reads TGTGCCAGCAGCTTGCGGGGGGGGGTGAGCACTGAAGCTTTCTTT. Its protein product is CASSLRGGVSTEAFF.